This paragraph covers one T cell receptor beta chain sequence. What it binds is not known. Germline values: CDR1 KGHDR, CDR2 SFDVKD. Unmatched junction bases numbered 5, after V lost 8 bases and J lost 4 bases. The CDR3 is 14 amino acids. The sample belongs to a study of CD8 T cells in ankylosing spondylitis. Findings and caveats of the study: What seemed typical of ankylosing spondylitis blood was a TCR beta motif built from eight highly homologous variants.

MiXCR was run by TCRdb on the 5' RACE reads, yielding one entry per CDR3 protein. The sample contains hundreds of thousands of distinct CDR3 sequences, about 24% of which appear only once. The V call is TRBV24-1, the J call TRBJ2-1; 9 bases agree with TRBD2. Material for sequencing was blood, either unsorted or a sorted T cell fraction (not recorded which). This clonotype originated in a male donor with ankylosing spondylitis. This chain's CDR3 is CATTSSGDYNEQFF. The DNA for the CDR3 is TGTGCCACCACCTCTAGCGGGGATTACAATGAGCAGTTCTTC.